One sample yielded the 14 T cell receptor beta chains listed below, sequenced in a study of PD-L1 blockade in urothelial cancer. Time point indicated: peripheral blood 6 weeks after treatment start. Only in-frame clones appear in the TCRdb table, and some are missing; sequencing was by immunoSEQ multiplex PCR. The table shows 60,000 to 80,000 clones, with almost 90% occurring only once. The source was PBMCs, collected around atezolizumab (anti-PD-L1) treatment. These receptors came from a man aged 55 to 70 with urothelial cancer.

The chain recombines TRBV5-8 with TRBJ1-4, with 9 bases aligning to TRBD1. J gave up 8 bases and V 4 bases, and 6 bases lay outside the gene matches. The CDR3 loop spans 14 amino acids. Germline V gene lookup returns CDR1 SGHTS and CDR2 YDEGEE. CDR3 DNA: TGTGCCAGCAGCCTCGGGACAGGGAAGGAAAAACTGTTTTTT. Translation gives CASSLGTGKEKLFF.

The chain uses TRBV19 and TRBJ1-4; 9 bases line up with TRBD1. The CDR3 loop spans 15 amino acids. V shed 4 bases, J shed 10 bases, and the junction held 10 bases outside the gene matches. The germline V gene encodes CDR1 LNHDA and CDR2 SQIVND (reference sequence). In DNA form, the CDR3 reads TGTGCCAGTAGTACGACCGGGACAGGGATTCCAAAACTGTTTTTT. It specifies CASSTTGTGIPKLFF.

The chain joins TRBV11-2 to TRBJ1-1; TRBD1 is a possible D gene (6 bases). Germline CDR1 is SGHAT and CDR2 is FQNNGV. The CDR3 loop spans 14 amino acids. Trimming took 5 bases from V and 5 from J, leaving 15 bases between them. CDR3 loop: CASSDLTGLTEAFF. Here the CDR3 DNA reads TGTGCCAGCAGCGACTTAACAGGGTTGACTGAAGCTTTCTTT.

The V gene is TRBV7-9, the J gene TRBJ1-5; D gene uncertain. CDR1 is SEHNR, CDR2 FQNEAQ, per germline (reference sequence). The V and J ends lost 6 bases and 4 bases respectively, with 7 bases between them. This CDR3 has 12 amino acids. CDR3 sequence: CASSFPNQPQHF. As DNA, the CDR3 is TGTGCCAGCAGTTTCCCTAATCAGCCCCAGCATTTT.

V usage is TRBV5-1 and J usage is TRBJ2-1; weak D call: TRBD1 (5 bases). Germline CDR1 and CDR2: SGHRS and YFSETQ. This CDR3 has 14 amino acids. V lost 7 bases to trimming and J lost 8 bases, with 19 bases between them. CDR3 sequence reads: CASDWGIAGDEQFF. The CDR3 DNA reads TGCGCCAGCGACTGGGGCATAGCCGGCGATGAGCAGTTCTTC. Full variable domain (missing parts from reference TRBV5-1 and TRBJ2-1): KAGVTQTPRYLIKTRGQQVTLSCSPISGHRSVSWYQQTPGQGLQFLFEYFSETQRNKGNFPGRFSGRQFSNSRSEMNVSTLELGDSALYLCASDWGIAGDEQFFGPGTRLTVL.

Points on this clone: One end of the junction fails to match germline, which may point to a read error. CDR3 residues: CAWSVGSPIYF. In DNA, the CDR3 is TGTGCCTGGAGTGTAGGGAGTCCCATCTATTTT. The J gene is TRBJ1-3, the V gene TRBV30; D uncertain. This CDR3 contains 11 residues. Germline V gene sequence: CDR1 GTSNPN, CDR2 SVGIG (reference sequence). Using reference TRBV30 and TRBJ1-3 for the parts outside the CDR3, the full variable domain is SQTIHQWPATLVQPVGSPLSLECTVEGTSNPNLYWYRQAAGRGLQLLFYSVGIGQISSEVPQNLSASRPQDRQFILSSKKLLLSDSGFYLCAWSVGSPIYFGEGSWLTVV.

The chain joins TRBV2 to TRBJ1-5; TRBD1 aligns across 8 bases. V shed 6 bases and J 5 bases; nucleotides not matched to a gene: 6. This CDR3 spans 14 amino acids. The germline V gene has CDR1 SNHLY and CDR2 FYNNEI. The CDR3, as DNA: TGTGCCAGCAGAGTACAGGGGGGAGATCAGCCCCAGCATTTT. This sequence encodes CASRVQGGDQPQHF.

This chain connects TRBV6-6 to TRBJ1-1; weak D call: TRBD1 (5 bases). V was trimmed by 2 bases and J by 5 bases, leaving 18 bases between them. Germline V gives CDR1 MNHNY, CDR2 SVGAGI (reference sequence). CDR3 length: 16 amino acids. The CDR3 bases are TGTGCCAGCAGTTACAGGGGCGGAGTGGGGGGTACTGAAGCTTTCTTT. This encodes CASSYRGGVGGTEAFF.

The chain joins TRBV5-8 to TRBJ2-5, with D possibly TRBD1 on 6 matching bases. Germline CDR1 SGHTS, CDR2 YDEGEE. V dropped 4 bases and J dropped 5 bases, with 12 bases sitting between them. This CDR3 spans 13 amino acids. CDR3 protein: CASSHRVGETQYF. CDR3 in DNA: TGTGCCAGCAGCCACAGGGTGGGGGAGACCCAGTACTTC.

This chain joins TRBV6-6 and TRBJ2-7, with 8 bases matching TRBD1. Unmatched junction bases numbered 9, after V lost 4 bases and J lost 4 bases. The length of the CDR3 is 15 residues. The V gene's germline CDR1 is MNHNY and CDR2 SVGAGI (reference sequence). The chain's CDR3 is CASSLRPTGGYEQYF. Written as DNA, the CDR3 is TGTGCCAGCAGTTTAAGGCCCACAGGGGGGTACGAGCAGTACTTC.

This clone was seen a single time. J is TRBJ2-7 and V is TRBV18; D is undetermined. V was pared by 1 base and J by 1 base, with 8 bases between. The CDR3 covers 14 residues. Germline V gives CDR1 KGHSH, CDR2 LQKENI. The CDR3 region has the DNA TGTGCCAGCTCACCACGCAACAGATCCTACGAGCAGTACTTC. It yields the protein CASSPRNRSYEQYF.

CDR3 in amino acids: CASSPLLEGTNYGYTF. CDR3 sequence (DNA): TGTGCCAGCAGCCCCCTCCTCGAGGGAACCAACTATGGCTACACCTTC. V gene TRBV7-9 combines with J gene TRBJ1-2; D call uncertain. CDR3 length: 16 amino acids. Looked up from germline, CDR1 is SEHNR and CDR2 is FQNEAQ (reference sequence). V was shortened by 5 bases and J by 2 bases, with 18 bases between the two germline ends.

The CDR3 loop is CASSLRGVIYEQYF. In DNA form, the CDR3 reads TGTGCCAGCAGCTTACGGGGGGTTATCTACGAGCAGTACTTC. J is TRBJ2-7 and V is TRBV7-8; TRBD2 aligns across 7 bases. CDR1 and CDR2 from the germline V gene are SGHVS and FQNEAQ. This CDR3 is built from 14 residues. The junction had 4 bases not matched to a gene; V was cut back by 2 bases and J by 3 bases.

The chain uses TRBV5-6 and TRBJ2-2; D perhaps matches TRBD2 (5 bases). The V and J ends lost 5 bases and 1 base respectively, with 9 bases between them. The CDR3 sequence is 14 residues long. CDR1 SGHDT and CDR2 YYEEEE come from the germline V gene. The CDR3: CASRNSGNTGELFF. CDR3 bases: TGTGCCAGCAGGAACAGCGGGAACACCGGGGAGCTGTTTTTT.